The 25 T cell receptor beta chains below come from one sample, sequenced in a study of beta chain features in type 1 diabetes. Reverse transcription of all isolated RNA meant that expressed TCRB transcripts were sequenced. The table came from immunoSEQ multiplex PCR; TCRdb's copy has only in-frame clones and leaves some out. The data contain fewer than 250,000 clones, roughly 15% of them singletons. The sample consisted of naive CD4+ T cells from blood. Receptors originate from a woman between 35 and 50 years old in good health.

This chain uses TRBV7-2 with TRBJ1-1; D is perhaps TRBD1 (5 bases). The CDR3 is 18 amino acids. The germline CDR1 and CDR2 sequences are SGHTA and FQGNSA. V gave up 8 bases and J gave up 1 base, with 26 bases separating them. Here the CDR3 reads CASARSVRGSAANTEAFF. The CDR3, as DNA: TGTGCCAGCGCCCGAAGTGTTCGGGGGTCGGCCGCGAACACTGAAGCTTTCTTT.

This clone was counted a few times. The chain couples TRBV11-2 to TRBJ2-3, with 9 bases fitting TRBD2. V was pared by 2 bases and J by 2 bases, with 8 bases of the junction left unmatched. The germline V gene has CDR1 SGHAT and CDR2 FQNNGV. The CDR3 totals 17 residues. The CDR3 sequence is CASSLRTSATITDTQYF. The DNA of the CDR3 is TGTGCCAGCAGCTTAAGGACTAGCGCGACAATCACAGATACGCAGTATTTT.

This clone was detected a few times. J is TRBJ1-1 and V is TRBV7-8; 8 positions match TRBD1. Looked up from germline, CDR1 is SGHVS and CDR2 is FQNEAQ. J was trimmed by 5 bases and V by 1 base; bases with no gene match: 6. The CDR3 length is 15 residues. CDR3 DNA: TGTGCCAGCAGCTTAGGTCAGGGGGCAGATACTGAAGCTTTCTTT. Translated, it gives CASSLGQGADTEAFF.

This clone has only a few counts. The genes are TRBV11-2 and TRBJ1-1; TRBD1 is a possible D gene (5 bases). Germline V gene data show CDR1 as SGHAT and CDR2 as FQNNGV. The CDR3 sequence is 17 residues long. Trimming took 5 bases from V and 1 from J, leaving 20 bases between them. Here the CDR3 DNA reads TGTGCCAGCAGCCGTTCGACAGCCTACGCCCAGAACACTGAAGCTTTCTTT. It translates to CASSRSTAYAQNTEAFF. Full variable domain (missing parts from reference TRBV11-2 and TRBJ1-1): EAGVAQSPRYKIIEKRQSVAFWCNPISGHATLYWYQQILGQGPKLLIQFQNNGVVDDSQLPKDRFSAERLKGVDSTLKIQPAKLEDSAVYLCASSRSTAYAQNTEAFFGQGTRLTVV.

The table lists this clone with a few counts. The rearrangement uses TRBV7-9 and TRBJ1-2, with 7 bases fitting TRBD1. This CDR3 is built from 17 residues. With V trimmed by 5 bases and J by 3 bases, 15 bases remained unmatched. CDR1 and CDR2 (germline): SEHNR, FQNEAQ (reference sequence). Here the CDR3 reads CASSVRGRQPFHYGYTF. CDR3 nucleotide sequence: TGTGCCAGCAGCGTAAGGGGGCGGCAGCCCTTTCACTATGGCTACACCTTC.

This clone turned up a few times. This sequence joins TRBV6-6 and TRBJ2-5, with D unclear. This CDR3 is built from 15 residues. Trimming removed 2 bases from V and 2 bases from J, with 12 bases in between. CDR1 and CDR2 from the germline V gene are MNHNY and SVGAGI (reference sequence). The CDR3 region has the DNA TGTGCCAGCAGTTACCCAACCATACAGCAAGAGACCCAGTACTTC. It yields the protein CASSYPTIQQETQYF.

In this sample, this clone turned up a few times. V is TRBV7-2 and J is TRBJ1-5, with D unclear. This CDR3 region has 13 residues. CDR1 and CDR2 (germline): SGHTA, FQGNSA. The germline V and J ends were trimmed by 5 bases and 4 bases, with 9 bases remaining between them. Here the CDR3 DNA reads TGTGCCAGCAGCCCAGATATGAATCAGCCCCAGCATTTT. The encoded protein is CASSPDMNQPQHF.

The V and J genes are TRBV6-4 and TRBJ1-2; no definite D call. Germline V CDR1 and CDR2: MRHNA, SNTAGT. V lost 7 bases and J 5 bases, leaving 20 bases between the germline ends. This CDR3 has 15 amino acids. The CDR3 nucleotides read TGTGCCAGCACCCCCGTCCCGGATGGAGGGTATGGCTACACCTTC. This translates into CASTPVPDGGYGYTF.

This clone was recorded a few times. The rearrangement uses TRBV19 and TRBJ2-3, with TRBD2 matching over 8 bases. This CDR3 region has 17 residues. Trimming cost V 5 bases and J 3 bases; bases outside gene matches: 13. In germline, CDR1 is LNHDA, CDR2 SQIVND (reference sequence). The CDR3 here is CASSSPPRGGRTDTQYF. CDR3 nucleotides: TGTGCCAGTAGTTCCCCCCCCCGGGGGGGCCGAACAGATACGCAGTATTTT.

This CDR3 reads CASLQGSYNSPLHF. In DNA form, the CDR3 reads TGTGCCAGTCTACAGGGCTCCTATAATTCACCCCTCCACTTT. The chain joins TRBV7-2 to TRBJ1-6; maybe TRBD1 (6 bases). The ends were cut back, 9 bases at V and 0 bases at J, with 9 bases in the middle. The CDR3 is 14 residues long. Germline CDR1 and CDR2: SGHTA and FQGNSA.

In this sample, this clone turned up a few times. This chain connects TRBV18 to TRBJ1-2; D might be TRBD1 (5 bases). CDR3 length: 13 amino acids. Per the germline V gene, CDR1 is KGHSH and CDR2 is LQKENI. V dropped 6 bases and J dropped 8 bases, with 16 bases sitting between them. In nucleotides, the CDR3 is TGTGCCAGCTCGCCGGGGGGACCGAAGGGCTACACCTTC. Its protein product is CASSPGGPKGYTF. The full variable domain, its missing parts supplied by reference TRBV18 and TRBJ1-2, is NAGVMQNPRHLVRRRGQEARLRCSPMKGHSHVYWYRQLPEEGLKFMVYLQKENIIDESGMPKERFSAEFPKEGPSILRIQQVVRGDSAAYFCASSPGGPKGYTFGSGTRLTVV.

This clone showed up just a few times. The chain combines TRBV5-6 with TRBJ1-4; D perhaps matches TRBD1 (6 bases). The V end lost 7 bases, the J end lost 3 bases, and 10 bases lay between the germline ends. Per germline, CDR1 SGHDT and CDR2 YYEEEE. The CDR3 runs to 13 residues. The CDR3 reads CASLGTPNEKLFF. As DNA, the CDR3 is TGTGCCAGCCTCGGGACACCTAATGAAAAACTGTTTTTT.

This clone turned up a few times. The chain is built from TRBV19 and TRBJ2-2; TRBD1 agrees at 10 bases. J lost 0 bases, V lost 5 bases, and 6 bases had no gene match. This CDR3 region has 17 residues. Per germline, CDR1 LNHDA and CDR2 SQIVND (reference sequence). CDR3 coding DNA: TGTGCCAGTAGTCCACGGGGACAGGGGCCGAACACCGGGGAGCTGTTTTTT. Residues: CASSPRGQGPNTGELFF.

This sequence joins TRBV5-1 and TRBJ2-5, with 12 bases lining up with TRBD2. J gave up 3 bases and V 4 bases, and 7 bases lay outside the gene matches. Germline-derived CDR1 and CDR2 are SGHRS and YFSETQ. The CDR3 is 16 residues long. The CDR3 DNA is TGCGCCAGCAGCATCGGACTAGCGGGGAGGGAAGAGACCCAGTACTTC. This sequence encodes CASSIGLAGREETQYF.

This clone showed up just a few times. The V call is TRBV19, the J call TRBJ1-5, with TRBD1 identical over 9 bases. J gave up 3 bases and V 4 bases, and 4 bases lay outside the gene matches. This CDR3 spans 15 amino acids. Germline assignment: CDR1 LNHDA and CDR2 SQIVND (reference sequence). CDR3: CASSRGTGINQPQHF. The DNA for the CDR3 is TGTGCCAGTAGTAGGGGGACAGGGATCAATCAGCCCCAGCATTTT.

This chain joins TRBV5-1 and TRBJ1-3, with 8 bases aligning to TRBD1. CDR3 length: 14 residues. The J segment lost 8 bases and the V segment lost 1 base, leaving 5 bases of the junction unmatched. Germline V CDR1 and CDR2: SGHRS, YFSETQ. The CDR3 bases are TGCGCCAGCAGCTTGATGCAGGGGGCGGACACCATATATTTT. Translating gives CASSLMQGADTIYF.

This clone has just a few counts. This chain joins TRBV5-4 and TRBJ2-1, with 10 bases matching TRBD1. After removal of 0 bases from V and 2 bases from J, the junction contained 2 bases not matched to a gene. The CDR3 runs 16 residues. CDR1 and CDR2 from the germline V gene are SGHNT and YYREEE (reference sequence). The CDR3 loop reads CASSLGGTGAYNEQFF. Written as DNA, the CDR3 is TGTGCCAGCAGCTTGGGGGGGACAGGGGCCTACAATGAGCAGTTCTTC.

This clone was counted a few times. This rearrangement joins TRBV2 to TRBJ1-5; a weak D match, TRBD1 (6 bases). Germline CDR1 reads SNHLY; CDR2 reads FYNNEI. The CDR3 spans 15 residues. The ends were cut back, 6 bases at V and 2 bases at J, with 14 bases in the middle. The CDR3 DNA sequence: TGTGCCAGCAGCGAACAGGGCCTTGGCAATCAGCCCCAGCATTTT. Translation gives CASSEQGLGNQPQHF.

This clone was observed a handful of times. The chain employs TRBV20-1 and TRBJ2-5; 7 nucleotides agree with TRBD2. V dropped 5 bases and J dropped 5; count of bases not matched to a gene: 2. In germline, CDR1 is DFQATT, CDR2 SNEGSKA (reference sequence). The CDR3 contains 11 residues. This chain's CDR3 is CSAGGDETQYF. The CDR3 DNA sequence: TGCAGTGCTGGGGGGGATGAGACCCAGTACTTC.

This clone was recorded a few times. The rearrangement links TRBV5-4 to TRBJ2-3; D call uncertain. V shed 4 bases and J shed 1 base, with 16 bases lying between them. Per the germline V gene, CDR1 is SGHNT and CDR2 is YYREEE (reference sequence). The CDR3 runs 16 residues. In DNA, the CDR3 is TGTGCCAGCAGCCAGACACCTATGCGCCGCACAGATACGCAGTATTTT. This sequence encodes CASSQTPMRRTDTQYF.

This clone has a handful of counts. V gene TRBV2 combines with J gene TRBJ1-2; 11 nucleotides match TRBD1. Germline V gene sequence: CDR1 SNHLY, CDR2 FYNNEI. The CDR3 runs 16 residues. J lost 7 bases, V lost 3 bases, and 10 bases had no gene match. The chain's CDR3 is CASSEARTGGASGYTF. The CDR3 coding sequence is TGTGCCAGCAGTGAGGCCCGGACAGGGGGCGCATCTGGCTACACCTTC.

A few counts support this clone. This chain joins TRBV18 and TRBJ1-4; maybe TRBD1 (5 bases). This CDR3 has 14 amino acids. The germline CDR1 and CDR2 sequences are KGHSH and LQKENI. V dropped 3 bases and J dropped 5 bases, with 10 bases sitting between them. CDR3 loop: CASSPGQGNEKLFF. The DNA of the CDR3 is TGTGCCAGCTCACCTGGACAAGGCAATGAAAAACTGTTTTTT.

This chain uses TRBV7-6 with TRBJ1-1; the match to TRBD1 covers 8 bases. The CDR3 runs 14 residues. The ends lost 2 bases at V and 8 bases at J; junction bases unmatched: 7. Germline values: CDR1 SGHVS, CDR2 FNYEAQ. For the CDR3, the DNA is TGTGCCAGCAGCTTACAGGACAGGGCAGCCGAAGCTTTCTTT. It specifies CASSLQDRAAEAFF.

This clone was detected a few times. The genes are TRBV9 and TRBJ1-3; a weak D match, TRBD1 (5 bases). The CDR3 is 16 residues long. Germline V gene sequence: CDR1 SGDLS, CDR2 YYNGEE. The ends were cut back, 3 bases at V and 0 bases at J, with 13 bases in the middle. Written as DNA, the CDR3 is TGTGCCAGCAGCGAGCCAGGGTCTGTCTCTGGAAACACCATATATTTT. Its protein product is CASSEPGSVSGNTIYF.

As DNA, the CDR3 is TGTGCCACTTCATCGGGGGACAGGGATAACACTGAAGCTTTCTTT. Protein sequence: CATSSGDRDNTEAFF. The rearrangement links TRBV6-6 to TRBJ1-1; 9 nucleotides line up with TRBD1. Unmatched junction bases numbered 11, after V lost 10 bases and J lost 2 bases. The germline V gene encodes CDR1 MNHNY and CDR2 SVGAGI (reference sequence). There are 15 residues in the CDR3.